The 26 T cell receptor beta chains below were found in one sample sequenced in a study of T cells in pancreatic ductal adenocarcinoma. Assay used: immunoSEQ multiplex PCR; TCRdb lists only in-frame clones, some missing. The sample consists of 16,000 or so clones, about 90% of them appearing once. No neoadjuvant therapy was given to the selected pancreatic ductal adenocarcinoma patients before their surgery. The sequenced sample consisted of PBMCs. The receptor source for this set is a human donor with pancreatic ductal adenocarcinoma.

The chain is built from TRBV7-6 and TRBJ2-7, with unresolved D. CDR1 is SGHVS, CDR2 FNYEAQ, per germline. Trimming removed 1 base from V and 4 bases from J, with 5 bases in between. The CDR3 is 12 amino acids. The CDR3 coding sequence is TGTGCCAGCAGCTTAGGATCTTACGAGCAGTACTTC. It is translated as CASSLGSYEQYF.

The rearrangement joins TRBV2 to TRBJ2-7, with D possibly matching TRBD1 (5 bases). CDR1 SNHLY and CDR2 FYNNEI come from the germline V gene. V was cut by 3 bases and J by 3 bases, with 9 bases left in between. The CDR3 contains 13 residues. The CDR3 spells CASSDGASYEQYF. As DNA, the CDR3 is TGTGCCAGCAGTGATGGGGCGAGCTACGAGCAGTACTTC.

The chain joins TRBV6-1 to TRBJ2-7; D gene uncertain. V was cut by 5 bases and J by 6 bases, with 8 bases left in between. Looked up from germline, CDR1 is MNHNS and CDR2 is SASEGT. There are 11 residues in the CDR3. The CDR3 DNA reads as TGTGCCAGCAGTTGGGGTCCCGAGCAGTACTTC. This gives the protein CASSWGPEQYF.

The chain has TRBV6-5 and TRBJ1-2; D gene uncertain. Germline CDR1 and CDR2: MNHEY and SVGAGI. This CDR3 is 13 amino acids long. The V and J ends lost 7 bases and 3 bases respectively, with 12 bases between them. The CDR3, as DNA: TGTGCCAGCATTAACCAGGACTACTATGGCTACACCTTC. As protein: CASINQDYYGYTF.

V usage is TRBV7-2 and J usage is TRBJ1-2, with TRBD1 as a possible D gene (5 bases). Trimming pared 7 bases from V and 2 bases from J, leaving 11 bases between. This CDR3 contains 13 residues. Germline V gene lookup returns CDR1 SGHTA and CDR2 FQGNSA. CDR3 bases: TGTGCCAGCACCCCCGCAGGGAACTATGGCTACACCTTC. Translation: CASTPAGNYGYTF. Complete variable domain (other parts from reference TRBV7-2 and TRBJ1-2): GAGVSQSPSNKVTEKGKDVELRCDPISGHTALYWYRQSLGQGLEFLIYFQGNSAPDKSGLPSDRFSAERTGGSVSTLTIQRTQQEDSAVYLCASTPAGNYGYTFGSGTRLTVV.

J is TRBJ2-5 and V is TRBV19, with 9 bases that match TRBD2. The germline V gene encodes CDR1 LNHDA and CDR2 SQIVND (reference sequence). The junction had 7 bases not matched to a gene; V was cut back by 0 bases and J by 5 bases. The CDR3 extends over 16 amino acids. This CDR3 is CASSIEGGRAFETQYF. The DNA for the CDR3 is TGTGCCAGTAGTATAGAGGGCGGGAGGGCCTTTGAGACCCAGTACTTC.

The gene calls are TRBV5-1 and TRBJ1-4; D possibly corresponds to TRBD1 (6 bases). Germline CDR1 reads SGHRS; CDR2 reads YFSETQ. The V and J ends lost 0 bases and 16 bases respectively, with 19 bases between them. The CDR3 is 14 residues long. The CDR3 reads CASSLGQGPPVWFF. The CDR3 DNA sequence: TGCGCCAGCAGCTTGGGGCAGGGGCCTCCCGTCTGGTTTTTT. The variable domain in full, completed from reference TRBV5-1 and TRBJ1-4, reads KAGVTQTPRYLIKTRGQQVTLSCSPISGHRSVSWYQQTPGQGLQFLFEYFSETQRNKGNFPGRFSGRQFSNSRSEMNVSTLELGDSALYLCASSLGQGPPVWFFGSGTQLSVL.

The V and J genes are TRBV29-1 and TRBJ2-5; 7 bases match TRBD2. CDR3 length equals 16 residues. V dropped 4 bases and J dropped 2; count of bases not matched to a gene: 13. Germline CDR1 SQVTM, CDR2 ANQGSEA. DNA of the CDR3: TGCAGCGTTGTACCCAGGGAGGGGTTAGGGCAAGAGACCCAGTACTTC. It specifies CSVVPREGLGQETQYF. The complete variable domain, with remaining parts taken from reference TRBV29-1 and TRBJ2-5, reads SAVISQKPSRDICQRGTSLTIQCQVDSQVTMMFWYRQQPGQSLTLIATANQGSEATYESGFVIDKFPISRPNLTFSTLTVSNMSPEDSSIYLCSVVPREGLGQETQYFGPGTRLLVL.

This chain connects TRBV7-2 to TRBJ2-6, with D perhaps being TRBD1 or TRBD2 (5 bases each). Germline CDR1 and CDR2: SGHTA and FQGNSA. This CDR3 is 16 amino acids long. V lost 0 bases and J 0 bases, leaving 6 bases between the germline ends. CDR3 region: CASSLAGVSGANVLTF. In nucleotides, the CDR3 is TGTGCCAGCAGCTTAGCGGGGGTCTCTGGGGCCAACGTCCTGACTTTC.

The chain is built from TRBV7-3 and TRBJ2-7; D is unclear. The germline V and J ends were trimmed by 0 bases and 5 bases, with 8 bases remaining between them. Germline V gene lookup returns CDR1 SGHTA and CDR2 FQGTGA. CDR3 length: 13 amino acids. CDR3 sequence: CASSLTGGDEQYF. CDR3 in DNA: TGTGCCAGCAGCTTAACGGGTGGGGACGAGCAGTACTTC. Drawing the rest from reference TRBV7-3 and TRBJ2-7, the complete variable domain is GAGVSQTPSNKVTEKGKYVELRCDPISGHTALYWYRQSLGQGPEFLIYFQGTGAADDSGLPNDRFFAVRPEGSVSTLKIQRTERGDSAVYLCASSLTGGDEQYFGPGTRLTVT.

CDR3 in amino acids: CASSLVGTSGSSSYNEQFF. The CDR3 DNA reads TGCGCCAGCAGCTTGGTTGGGACTAGCGGGTCGAGCTCCTACAATGAGCAGTTCTTC. V usage is TRBV5-1 and J usage is TRBJ2-1; the match to TRBD2 covers 12 bases. Germline V gene sequence: CDR1 SGHRS, CDR2 YFSETQ. Unmatched junction bases numbered 7, after V lost 0 bases and J lost 0 bases. The CDR3 contains 19 residues. Based on the CDR3 plus reference TRBV5-1 and TRBJ2-1, the full variable domain is KAGVTQTPRYLIKTRGQQVTLSCSPISGHRSVSWYQQTPGQGLQFLFEYFSETQRNKGNFPGRFSGRQFSNSRSEMNVSTLELGDSALYLCASSLVGTSGSSSYNEQFFGPGTRLTVL.

This clone occurred once. V gene TRBV4-2 combines with J gene TRBJ2-1; 9 nucleotides align to TRBD1. The germline V gene has CDR1 LGHNA and CDR2 YNFKEQ. The CDR3 has 16 residues. V lost 0 bases and J lost 2; bases outside the gene matches: 2. CDR3 nucleotides: TGTGCCAGCAGCCAAGACCGACAGGGGGCCTACAATGAGCAGTTCTTC. It specifies CASSQDRQGAYNEQFF.

The table lists this clone with a count of one. The chain uses TRBV11-1 and TRBJ2-7; 8 nucleotides match TRBD2. Looked up from germline, CDR1 is SGHAT and CDR2 is FQDESV (reference sequence). This CDR3 is 18 amino acids long. V dropped 5 bases and J dropped 0; count of bases not matched to a gene: 15. The CDR3 sequence is CASSPRSGGGSSSYEQYF. In DNA form, the CDR3 reads TGTGCCAGCAGCCCACGATCTGGCGGGGGGTCCAGCTCCTACGAGCAGTACTTC.

This sequence joins TRBV30 and TRBJ2-7; 9 bases are shared with TRBD1. There are 15 residues in the CDR3. In germline, CDR1 is GTSNPN, CDR2 SVGIG (reference sequence). V lost 2 bases, J lost 0 bases, and 5 bases stayed unmatched. As DNA, the CDR3 is TGTGCCTGGAGTCCCGGGACAGGGTTCTCCTACGAGCAGTACTTC. Its protein is CAWSPGTGFSYEQYF. The variable domain in full, completed from reference TRBV30 and TRBJ2-7, reads SQTIHQWPATLVQPVGSPLSLECTVEGTSNPNLYWYRQAAGRGLQLLFYSVGIGQISSEVPQNLSASRPQDRQFILSSKKLLLSDSGFYLCAWSPGTGFSYEQYFGPGTRLTVT.

The chain couples TRBV5-4 to TRBJ2-2; no definite D call. Trimming removed 0 bases at V and 0 bases at J, with 9 bases between. The length of the CDR3 is 16 residues. The germline CDR1 and CDR2 sequences are SGHNT and YYREEE (reference sequence). CDR3 coding DNA: TGTGCCAGCAGCTTGGTTTTTAACGCGAACACCGGGGAGCTGTTTTTT. Its protein is CASSLVFNANTGELFF.

V is TRBV28 and J is TRBJ1-2; 9 nucleotides agree with TRBD1. V trimming: 6 bases; J trimming: 0 bases; junction bases outside the gene matches: 5. Germline V lookup: CDR1 MDHEN, CDR2 SYDVKM. The CDR3 is 15 amino acids. CDR3 amino acids: CASRSRTGANYGYTF. The CDR3 DNA reads as TGTGCCAGCAGATCCCGGACAGGGGCTAACTATGGCTACACCTTC.

The chain uses TRBV5-1 and TRBJ2-5; 13 bases line up with TRBD2. The V gene end was trimmed by 5 bases and the J gene end by 5 bases; junction bases not matched to a gene: 6. The V gene's germline CDR1 is SGHRS and CDR2 YFSETQ. The CDR3 runs to 15 residues. Here the CDR3 DNA reads TGCGCCAGCAGAACTAGCGGGAGGGCCGAGGAGACCCAGTACTTC. The encoded protein is CASRTSGRAEETQYF. Using reference TRBV5-1 and TRBJ2-5 for the parts outside the CDR3, the full variable domain is KAGVTQTPRYLIKTRGQQVTLSCSPISGHRSVSWYQQTPGQGLQFLFEYFSETQRNKGNFPGRFSGRQFSNSRSEMNVSTLELGDSALYLCASRTSGRAEETQYFGPGTRLLVL.

The genes are TRBV4-3 and TRBJ1-3; weak D call: TRBD1 (5 bases). The germline V and J ends were trimmed by 4 bases and 0 bases, with 28 bases remaining between them. CDR1 and CDR2 from the germline V gene are LGHNA and YSLEER. The CDR3 runs to 21 residues. The CDR3 region is CASSLYATGAPKPISGNTIYF. The CDR3 DNA follows: TGCGCCAGCAGCCTTTACGCAACCGGGGCCCCAAAACCAATCTCTGGAAACACCATATATTTT.

This chain joins TRBV4-3 and TRBJ2-1, with TRBD1 matching over 9 bases. The germline V gene encodes CDR1 LGHNA and CDR2 YSLEER. There are 18 residues in the CDR3. V shed 0 bases and J 9 bases; nucleotides not matched to a gene: 15. The CDR3 coding sequence is TGCGCCAGCAGCCAAGATCCGGGGACAGGGATTTTGGGTAGTGAGCAGTTCTTC. Protein sequence: CASSQDPGTGILGSEQFF.

This sequence joins TRBV25-1 and TRBJ1-5; unclear D gene. In germline, CDR1 is MGHDK, CDR2 SYGVNS. This CDR3 is built from 14 residues. V was cut by 3 bases and J by 4 bases, with 10 bases left in between. CDR3 bases: TGTGCCAGCAGTGACTGGGCAGTTAATCAGCCCCAGCATTTT. Its translation: CASSDWAVNQPQHF.

The DNA of the CDR3 is TGTGCCAGCAGTCCAACCGGGACTAGCGGGGTTAAGAGAGAGACCCAGTACTTC. Translating it yields CASSPTGTSGVKRETQYF. J is TRBJ2-5 and V is TRBV9; 13 bases match TRBD2. The CDR3 length is 18 residues. The junction had 14 bases not matched to a gene; V was cut back by 5 bases and J by 4 bases. The germline CDR1 and CDR2 sequences are SGDLS and YYNGEE.

As to this clone: Sequence at one end of the junction differs from germline and may be a read error. The chain links TRBV6-5 to TRBJ1-4, with D maybe TRBD1 (6 bases). Germline CDR1 MNHEY, CDR2 SVGAGI. The CDR3 length is 13 residues. CDR3 nucleotide sequence: TGTGCCAGCAGAAACCGGGACAATGGAAAACTGTTTTTT. It translates to CASRNRDNGKLFF.

This sequence joins TRBV19 and TRBJ1-5; 7 positions agree with TRBD1. The V gene's germline CDR1 is LNHDA and CDR2 SQIVND (reference sequence). CDR3 length equals 17 residues. J gave up 0 bases and V 4 bases, and 9 bases lay outside the gene matches. CDR3 sequence: CASSNGRGSYSNQPQHF. The CDR3 nucleotides read TGTGCCAGTAGTAACGGCAGGGGGTCATATAGCAATCAGCCCCAGCATTTT.

This clone came up once. Here the CDR3 reads CASSDRGLMNTEAFF. In nucleotides, the CDR3 is TGTGCCAGCAGTGACAGGGGGCTCATGAACACTGAAGCTTTCTTT. The chain uses TRBV2 and TRBJ1-1; 8 bases map to TRBD1. This CDR3 has 15 residues. CDR1 and CDR2 from the germline V gene are SNHLY and FYNNEI. V trimming: 3 bases; J trimming: 0 bases; junction bases outside the gene matches: 3.

This rearrangement joins TRBV5-1 to TRBJ2-1; no clear D. V was pared by 0 bases and J by 6 bases, with 10 bases between. The length of the CDR3 is 14 residues. Germline V CDR1 and CDR2: SGHRS, YFSETQ. The CDR3 nucleotides are TGCGCCAGCAGCTTGGCCCAGAAAGGCAATGAGCAGTTCTTC. It codes for CASSLAQKGNEQFF.

This clone was observed once. The chain is built from TRBV4-2 and TRBJ2-5; D is possibly TRBD1 or TRBD2 (5 bases each). The CDR3 has 19 residues. Deletions cut 0 bases from V and 2 bases from J, with 22 bases between. The germline CDR1 and CDR2 sequences are LGHNA and YNFKEQ. CDR3 sequence reads: CASSQDRGWTGGLQETQYF. DNA of the CDR3: TGTGCCAGCAGCCAAGATCGAGGGTGGACTGGGGGATTACAAGAGACCCAGTACTTC.